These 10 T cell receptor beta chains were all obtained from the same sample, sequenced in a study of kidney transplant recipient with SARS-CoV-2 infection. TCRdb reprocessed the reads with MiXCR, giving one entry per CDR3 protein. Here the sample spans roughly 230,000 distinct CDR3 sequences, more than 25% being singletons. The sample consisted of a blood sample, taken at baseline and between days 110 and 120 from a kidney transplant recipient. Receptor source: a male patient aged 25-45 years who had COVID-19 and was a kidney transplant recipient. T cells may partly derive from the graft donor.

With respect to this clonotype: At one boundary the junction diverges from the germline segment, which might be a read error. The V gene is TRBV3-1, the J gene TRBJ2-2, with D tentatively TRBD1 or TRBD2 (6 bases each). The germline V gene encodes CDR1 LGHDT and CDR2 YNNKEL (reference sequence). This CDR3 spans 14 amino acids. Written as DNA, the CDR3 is TGTGCCAGCAGCCAGGGGGCCGGCAACGGGGGGCTGTTTTTT. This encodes CASSQGAGNGGLFF.

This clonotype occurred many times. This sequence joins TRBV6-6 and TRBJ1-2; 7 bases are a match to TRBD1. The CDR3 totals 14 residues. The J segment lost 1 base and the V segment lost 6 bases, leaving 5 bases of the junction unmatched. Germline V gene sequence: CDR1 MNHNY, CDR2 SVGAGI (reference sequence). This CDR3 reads CASRAGDSNYGYTF. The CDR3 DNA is TGTGCCAGCAGGGCAGGGGACAGTAACTATGGCTACACCTTC.

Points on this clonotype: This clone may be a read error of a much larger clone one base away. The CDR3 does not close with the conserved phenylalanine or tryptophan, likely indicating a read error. CDR3 protein: CASTPTSGGFEQYL. The CDR3 DNA is TGTGCCAGCACCCCCACTTCAGGAGGTTTCGAGCAGTACCTC. The chain has TRBV9 and TRBJ2-7; a weak D match, TRBD2 (5 bases). With 6 bases removed from V and 6 bases from J, the gap between germline ends came to 19 bases. Germline CDR1 reads SGDLS; CDR2 reads YYNGEE. The CDR3 consists of 14 residues.

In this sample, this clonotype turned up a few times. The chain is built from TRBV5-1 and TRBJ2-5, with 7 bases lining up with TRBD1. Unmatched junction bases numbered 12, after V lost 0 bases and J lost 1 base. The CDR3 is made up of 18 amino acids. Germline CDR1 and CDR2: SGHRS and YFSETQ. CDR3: CASSLAEGWTGGQETQYF. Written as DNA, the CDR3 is TGCGCCAGCAGCTTGGCCGAGGGGTGGACAGGAGGCCAAGAGACCCAGTACTTC.

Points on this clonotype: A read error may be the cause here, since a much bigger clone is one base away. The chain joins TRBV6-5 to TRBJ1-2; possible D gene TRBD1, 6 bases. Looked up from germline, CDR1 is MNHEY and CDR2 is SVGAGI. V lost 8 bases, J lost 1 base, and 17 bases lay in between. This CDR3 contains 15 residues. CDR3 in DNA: TGTGCCAGCTCCCCAGGACGGGGGCATAACTATGGCTACACCTTC. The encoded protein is CASSPGRGHNYGYTF.

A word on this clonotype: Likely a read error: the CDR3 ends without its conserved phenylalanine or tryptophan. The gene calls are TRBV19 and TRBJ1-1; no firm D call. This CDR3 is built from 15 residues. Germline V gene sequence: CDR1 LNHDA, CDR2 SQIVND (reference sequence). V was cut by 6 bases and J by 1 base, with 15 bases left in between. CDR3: CASRVDLRGNTEAFL. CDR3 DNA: TGTGCCAGTAGGGTAGACTTGCGAGGGAACACTGAAGCTTTCCTT.

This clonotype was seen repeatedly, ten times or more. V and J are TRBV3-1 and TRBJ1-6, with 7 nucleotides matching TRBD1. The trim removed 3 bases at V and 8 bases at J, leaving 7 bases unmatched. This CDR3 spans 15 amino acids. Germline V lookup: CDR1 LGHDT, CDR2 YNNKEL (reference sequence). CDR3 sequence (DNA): TGTGCCAGCAGCCAGAAGGGGGCGCGTGATTCACCCCTCCACTTT. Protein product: CASSQKGARDSPLHF.

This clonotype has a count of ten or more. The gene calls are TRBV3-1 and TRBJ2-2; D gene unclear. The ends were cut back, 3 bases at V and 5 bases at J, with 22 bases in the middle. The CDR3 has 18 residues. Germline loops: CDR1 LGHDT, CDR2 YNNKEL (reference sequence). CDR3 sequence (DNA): TGTGCCAGCAGCCACGTCGCTCCCATTTCAGGCTTGACCGGGGAGCTGTTTTTT. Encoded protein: CASSHVAPISGLTGELFF.

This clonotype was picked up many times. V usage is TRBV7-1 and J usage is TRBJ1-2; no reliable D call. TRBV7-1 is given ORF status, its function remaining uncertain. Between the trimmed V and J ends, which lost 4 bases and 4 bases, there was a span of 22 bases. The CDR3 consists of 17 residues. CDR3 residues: CASSWYGHEGKTYGYTF. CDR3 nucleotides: TGTGCCAGCAGCTGGTATGGTCACGAGGGAAAGACCTATGGCTACACCTTC.

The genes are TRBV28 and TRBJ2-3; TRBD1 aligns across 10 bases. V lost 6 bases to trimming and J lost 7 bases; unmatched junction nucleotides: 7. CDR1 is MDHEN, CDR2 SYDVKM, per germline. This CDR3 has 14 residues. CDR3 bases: TGTGCCAGCAGCTCCGGGACAGGGGTCCATACGCAGTATTTT. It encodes CASSSGTGVHTQYF.